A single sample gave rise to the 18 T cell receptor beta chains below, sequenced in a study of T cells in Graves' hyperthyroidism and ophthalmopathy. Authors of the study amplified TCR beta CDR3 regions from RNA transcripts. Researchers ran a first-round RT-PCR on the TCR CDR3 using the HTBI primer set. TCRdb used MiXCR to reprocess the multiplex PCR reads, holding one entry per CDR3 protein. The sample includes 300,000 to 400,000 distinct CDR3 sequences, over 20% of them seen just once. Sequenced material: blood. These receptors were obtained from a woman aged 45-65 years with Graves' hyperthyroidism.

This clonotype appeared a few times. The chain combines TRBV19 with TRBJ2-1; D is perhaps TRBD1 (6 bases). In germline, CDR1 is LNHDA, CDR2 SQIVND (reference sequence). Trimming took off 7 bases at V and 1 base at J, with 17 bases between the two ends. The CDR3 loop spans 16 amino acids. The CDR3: CASTNPPGASYNEQFF. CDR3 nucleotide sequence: TGTGCCAGTACCAATCCGCCAGGGGCGTCCTACAATGAGCAGTTCTTC.

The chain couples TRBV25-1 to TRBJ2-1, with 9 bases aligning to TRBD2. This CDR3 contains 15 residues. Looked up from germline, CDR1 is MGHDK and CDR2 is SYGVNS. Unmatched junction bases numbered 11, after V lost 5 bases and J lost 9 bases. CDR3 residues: CASSFQAGGPSEQFF. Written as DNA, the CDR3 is TGTGCCAGCAGTTTTCAGGCGGGAGGGCCAAGTGAGCAGTTCTTC.

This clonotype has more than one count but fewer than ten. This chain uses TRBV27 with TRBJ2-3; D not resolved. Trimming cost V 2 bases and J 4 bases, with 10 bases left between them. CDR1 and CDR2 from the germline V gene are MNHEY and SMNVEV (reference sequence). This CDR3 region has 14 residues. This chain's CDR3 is CASSLPGLADTQYF. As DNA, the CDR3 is TGTGCCAGCAGTTTACCGGGCCTGGCAGATACGCAGTATTTT.

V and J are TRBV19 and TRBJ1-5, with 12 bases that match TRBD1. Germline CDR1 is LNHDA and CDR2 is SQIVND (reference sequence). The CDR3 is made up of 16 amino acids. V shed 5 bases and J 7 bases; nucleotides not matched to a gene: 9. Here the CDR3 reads CASSFTGTGGVQPQHF. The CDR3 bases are TGTGCCAGTAGTTTCACTGGGACAGGGGGCGTACAGCCCCAGCATTTT.

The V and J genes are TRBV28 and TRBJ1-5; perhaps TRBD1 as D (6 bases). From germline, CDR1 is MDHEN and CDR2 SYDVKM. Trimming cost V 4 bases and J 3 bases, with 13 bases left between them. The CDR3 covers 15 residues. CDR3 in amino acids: CASSSKGGTNQPQHF. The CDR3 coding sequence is TGTGCCAGCAGTTCCAAGGGGGGGACCAATCAGCCCCAGCATTTT.

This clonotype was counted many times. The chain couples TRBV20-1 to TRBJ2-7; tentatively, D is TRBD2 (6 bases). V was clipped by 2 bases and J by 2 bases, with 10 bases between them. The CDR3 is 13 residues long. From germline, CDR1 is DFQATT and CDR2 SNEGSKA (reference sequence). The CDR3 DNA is TGCAGTGCTAGACGGGACTCCACCTACGAGCAGTACTTC. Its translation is CSARRDSTYEQYF.

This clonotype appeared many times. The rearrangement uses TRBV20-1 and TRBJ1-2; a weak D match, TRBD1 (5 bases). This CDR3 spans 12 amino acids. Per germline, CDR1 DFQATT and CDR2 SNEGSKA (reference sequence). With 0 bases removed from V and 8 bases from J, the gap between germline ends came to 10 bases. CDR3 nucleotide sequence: TGCAGTGCTAGAGAGGGGGGTCTCGGCTACACCTTC. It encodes CSAREGGLGYTF.

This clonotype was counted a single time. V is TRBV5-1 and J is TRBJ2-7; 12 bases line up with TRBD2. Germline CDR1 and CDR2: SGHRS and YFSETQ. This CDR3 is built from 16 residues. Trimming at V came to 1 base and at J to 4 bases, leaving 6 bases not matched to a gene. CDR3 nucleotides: TGCGCCAGCAGCTTGTCTAGCGGGGGGGCCGTGTACGAGCAGTACTTC. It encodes CASSLSSGGAVYEQYF.

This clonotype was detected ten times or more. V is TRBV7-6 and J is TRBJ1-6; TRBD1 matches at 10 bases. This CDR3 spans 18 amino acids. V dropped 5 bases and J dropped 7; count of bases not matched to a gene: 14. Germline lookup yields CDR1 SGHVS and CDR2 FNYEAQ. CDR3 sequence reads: CASSPRTGGRVWNSPLHF. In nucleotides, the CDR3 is TGTGCCAGCAGCCCTCGGACAGGGGGTCGTGTCTGGAATTCACCCCTCCACTTT.

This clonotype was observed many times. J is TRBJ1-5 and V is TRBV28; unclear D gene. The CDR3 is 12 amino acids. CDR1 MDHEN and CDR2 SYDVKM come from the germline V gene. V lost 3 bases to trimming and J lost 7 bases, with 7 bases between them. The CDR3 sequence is CASSLYRQPQHF. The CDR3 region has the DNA TGTGCCAGCAGTTTGTATAGGCAGCCCCAGCATTTT.

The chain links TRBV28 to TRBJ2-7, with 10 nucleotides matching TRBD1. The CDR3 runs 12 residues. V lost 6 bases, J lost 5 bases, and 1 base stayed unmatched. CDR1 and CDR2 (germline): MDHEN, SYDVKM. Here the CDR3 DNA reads TGTGCCAGCAGAGGGACAGGGGACGAGCAGTACTTC. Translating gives CASRGTGDEQYF.

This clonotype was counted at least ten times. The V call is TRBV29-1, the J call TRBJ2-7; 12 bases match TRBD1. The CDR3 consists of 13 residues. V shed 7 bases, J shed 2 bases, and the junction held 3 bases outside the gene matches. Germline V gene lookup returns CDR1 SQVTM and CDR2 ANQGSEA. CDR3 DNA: TGCAGCGCTAGGGACAGGGGGCCCTACGAGCAGTACTTC. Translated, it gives CSARDRGPYEQYF.

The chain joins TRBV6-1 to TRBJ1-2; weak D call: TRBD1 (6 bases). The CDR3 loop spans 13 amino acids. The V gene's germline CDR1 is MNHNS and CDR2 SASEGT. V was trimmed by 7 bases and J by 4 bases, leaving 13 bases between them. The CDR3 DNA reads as TGTGCCAGCAATCAGGGGACCCCCTATGGCTACACCTTC. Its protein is CASNQGTPYGYTF.

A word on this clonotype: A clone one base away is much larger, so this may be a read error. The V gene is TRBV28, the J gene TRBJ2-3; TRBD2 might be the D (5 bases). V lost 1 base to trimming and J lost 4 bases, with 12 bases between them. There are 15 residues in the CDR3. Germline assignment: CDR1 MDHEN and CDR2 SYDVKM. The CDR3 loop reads CASSLLRGRADTQYF. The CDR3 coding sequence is TGTGCCAGCAGTTTATTGAGAGGGCGGGCAGATACGCAGTATTTT.

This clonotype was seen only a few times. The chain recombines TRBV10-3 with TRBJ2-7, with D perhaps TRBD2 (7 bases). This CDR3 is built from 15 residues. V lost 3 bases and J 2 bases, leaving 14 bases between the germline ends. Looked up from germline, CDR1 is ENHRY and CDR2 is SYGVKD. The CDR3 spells CAISDRGGLAYEQYF. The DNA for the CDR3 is TGTGCCATCAGTGACAGGGGAGGACTAGCCTACGAGCAGTACTTC.

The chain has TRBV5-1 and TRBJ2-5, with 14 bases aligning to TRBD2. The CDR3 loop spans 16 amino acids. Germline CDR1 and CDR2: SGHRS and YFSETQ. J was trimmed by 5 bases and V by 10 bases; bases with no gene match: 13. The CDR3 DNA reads TGCGCCTGCGGGACTAGCGGGAGAGGTTTGGGGGAGACCCAGTACTTC. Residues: CACGTSGRGLGETQYF. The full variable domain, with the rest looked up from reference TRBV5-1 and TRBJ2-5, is KAGVTQTPRYLIKTRGQQVTLSCSPISGHRSVSWYQQTPGQGLQFLFEYFSETQRNKGNFPGRFSGRQFSNSRSEMNVSTLELGDSALYLCACGTSGRGLGETQYFGPGTRLLVL.

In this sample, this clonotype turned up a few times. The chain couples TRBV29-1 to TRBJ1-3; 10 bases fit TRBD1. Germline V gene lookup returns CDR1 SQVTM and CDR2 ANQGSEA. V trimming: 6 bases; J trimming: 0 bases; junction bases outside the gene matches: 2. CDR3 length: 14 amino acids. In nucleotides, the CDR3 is TGCAGCGTGGGACAGGGGCTCTCTGGAAACACCATATATTTT. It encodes CSVGQGLSGNTIYF.

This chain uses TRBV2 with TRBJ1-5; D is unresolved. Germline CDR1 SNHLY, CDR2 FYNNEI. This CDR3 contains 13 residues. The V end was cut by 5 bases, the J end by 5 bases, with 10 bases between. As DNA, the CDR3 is TGTGCCAGCAGTTCCCCGGACTATCAGCCCCAGCATTTT. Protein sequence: CASSSPDYQPQHF.